A selection of T cell receptor beta chains follows, all from one sample in a study of blood T cell repertoires in COVID-19. Only in-frame clones appear in the TCRdb table, and some are missing; sequencing was by immunoSEQ multiplex PCR. This repertoire shows roughly 140,000 clones, about 82% found once; its top ten account for more than 5%. Source material: PBMCs or T cells enriched from blood (not recorded which). All receptors come from a woman between 40 and 50 years old who had recovered from COVID-19. CDR3s include the opening cysteine and the closing phenylalanine or tryptophan. D genes are given only for firm matches. Some rows have no size entry. The others give once, few or many, or a class for an expanded clone.

J,D,V,size,DNA,CDR3
TRBJ2-7,NA,TRBV7-3,NA,TGTGCCAGCAGCCCAACCTCTGCGGGATACGAGCAGTACTTC,CASSPTSAGYEQYF
TRBJ2-1,NA,TRBV7-3,NA,TGTGCCAGCAGCTTCGGTAGGGGATACAATGAGCAGTTCTTC,CASSFGRGYNEQFF
TRBJ2-1,NA,TRBV4-1,NA,TGCGCCAGCAGCCCCCTTTCCGGGGGCTACAATGAGCAGTTCTTC,CASSPLSGGYNEQFF
TRBJ1-2,NA,TRBV5-1,NA,TGCGCCAGCAGCGGGGCAGGAAACTATGGCTACACCTTC,CASSGAGNYGYTF
TRBJ2-7,NA,TRBV7-2,once,TGTGCCAGCAGCCCCCGACAGGCCGGCTACGAGCAGTACTTC,CASSPRQAGYEQYF
TRBJ2-1,NA,TRBV13,NA,TGTGCCAGCAGCTTCGACAGGACGGAATACAATGAGCAGTTCTTC,CASSFDRTEYNEQFF
TRBJ1-1,NA,TRBV20-1,once,TGCAGTGCTAGTTCTAGAGGGCACACTGAAGCTTTCTTT,CSASSRGHTEAFF
TRBJ2-5,NA,TRBV27,once,TGTGCCAGCACTTCCTGGACAGAAAAAGAGACCCAGTACTTC,CASTSWTEKETQYF
TRBJ1-1,NA,TRBV6-5,NA,TGTGCCAGCACCCCGGGATTCGGCACTGAAGCTTTCTTT,CASTPGFGTEAFF
TRBJ2-3,TRBD2,TRBV7-8,NA,TGTGCCAGCAGCTCCCGGAGCGGGAGGGCGGGAGATACGCAGTATTTT,CASSSRSGRAGDTQYF
TRBJ2-5,TRBD1,TRBV7-3,NA,TGTGCCAGCAGCGCCACAGGGGACCTCCAAGAGACCCAGTACTTC,CASSATGDLQETQYF
TRBJ1-1,NA,TRBV19,NA,TGTGCCAGTAGTATAAACAGGGTAAAAGCTTTCTTT,CASSINRVKAFF
TRBJ1-1,NA,TRBV5-1,NA,TGCGCCAGCAGCTTGGGAGAAGTGATGAACACTGAAGCTTTCTTT,CASSLGEVMNTEAFF
TRBJ2-7,TRBD2,TRBV7-9,NA,TGTGCCAGCAGCCCCCCGGGACTAGCGGGGTACGAGCAGTACTTC,CASSPPGLAGYEQYF
TRBJ2-7,TRBD1,TRBV7-9,NA,TGTGCCAGCAGCCGAGAGGACAGGGCCCCTAGTAACGAGCAGTACTTC,CASSREDRAPSNEQYF
TRBJ2-7,TRBD2,TRBV4-1,few,TGCGCCAGCAGCCAAGATGAAGCGGGAGTAGCCAACGAGCAGTACTTC,CASSQDEAGVANEQYF
TRBJ2-3,TRBD2,TRBV10-3,once,TGTGCCATCAGTGTAGGGACTAGCGGGGGACGCACAGATACGCAGTATTTT,CAISVGTSGGRTDTQYF
TRBJ2-7,NA,TRBV7-9,NA,TGTGCCAGCAGCACATCCGGGTTATCCTACGAGCAGTACTTC,CASSTSGLSYEQYF
TRBJ1-2,NA,TRBV25-1,few,TGTGCCAGCAGTCCCTTTGGGCAGGGGATAGAGGGCTACACCTTC,CASSPFGQGIEGYTF
TRBJ1-3,NA,TRBV7-6,NA,TGTGCCAGCAGCCCCAGGCTGGAGGGCTCTGGAAACACCATATATTTT,CASSPRLEGSGNTIYF
TRBJ1-2,NA,TRBV5-4,few,TGTGCCAGCACCTTCGGGGGAGTGGTTGACTATGGCTACACCTTC,CASTFGGVVDYGYTF